One T cell receptor beta chain is described in this entry. Its antigen is unknown. Trimming cost V 3 bases and J 5 bases, with 27 bases left between them. This CDR3 contains 19 residues. CDR1 and CDR2 from the germline V gene are MDHEN and SYDVKM. This table comes from immunoSEQ multiplex PCR, and its TCRdb copy is limited to in-frame clones, with some not included. The data hold about 120,000 clones, with about 87% observed a single time. The data are from a study of T cell responses to AZD1222 COVID-19 vaccine. General observations from the study: Scientists sampled the repertoires only once the peak T cell response had passed. Close to half of all spike-specific TCRs reportedly target regions of the variants that are unmutated.

The clonotype was recovered from an adult in good health. Sequenced material: peripheral blood, taken on day 0 of AZD1222 vaccination. The J gene is TRBJ2-3, the V gene TRBV28; TRBD2 might be the D (6 bases). The CDR3 bases are TGTGCCAGCAGTTTCCCCCCGGATGTGGGGGAGGCCCGTGGAGATACGCAGTATTTT. Protein product: CASSFPPDVGEARGDTQYF.